This T cell receptor (beta chain) was captured in a study of spatial heterogeneity in lung cancer (dated by TCRdb to about 2019). Describing the broader study: Beta-chain transcripts were consistently detected in greater numbers than alpha-chain transcripts, which likely reflects a higher abundance of beta-chain transcripts. Nonsynonymous mutation counts, determined by whole-exome sequencing of tumor tissue, were related to TCR repertoire features. In the raw uncorrected reads, each unique combination of TCR and UMI appeared on average more than ten times. Both alpha and beta chains were TCR-sequenced in 200 or so tumor regions, about 69 matched nontumor lung samples and around 50 PBMC samples obtained at surgery. TCR transcript counts in tumor regions correlated strongly with a T cell transcriptional module score from matched bulk RNA-seq. In non-small cell lung cancer, the study quantitatively compared TCR alpha and beta repertoires across several tumor regions, matched nontumor lung, and blood. What the research found in general, with its limitations: Confirming at a functional level the hypothesis that regional TCRs recognize regional mutations was considered to require additional single-cell paired TCR alpha and beta sequencing. TCR-seq coverage of tumor T cells was estimated to be only roughly 7.5% for alpha chains and about 13% for beta chains. The count of ubiquitous expanded TCRs correlated with the count of ubiquitous nonsynonymous mutations, and the count of regional expanded TCRs correlated with the count of regional nonsynonymous mutations. The tumor nonsynonymous mutation count correlated with the number of expanded alpha and beta TCRs within the tumor.

The library was made by 5' RACE. Sequencing relied on a NextSeq 500. To allow correction of PCR and sequencing errors, the TCR library protocol tagged every TCR cDNA molecule with a unique molecular identifier. Per the source publication's procedure: TCR identification, UMI-based error correction and CDR3 extraction were performed with Decombinator tools. Expanded TCRs were defined as those above a frequency of 2 per 1,000, corresponding to the top 1% of the tumor frequency distribution. Expanded tumor TCRs were classed as regional if statistically deemed absent (corrected P<0.05) from at least one tumor region, otherwise ubiquitous. Each repertoire was subsampled 100 times to 5,000 TCRs, after which Renyi diversity was computed with the R vegan package. CDR3 similarity networks were constructed using string-kernel similarity of amino acid triplets, with links drawn between CDR3s whose pairwise similarity was above 0.82. Starting from the raw public reads, TCRdb applied fastp trimming at Q25, assembled clones with MiXCR and retained in-frame beta chains. Identical CDR3 proteins give one entry, which carries the most common genes and DNA. The V and J calls shown here were made by TCRdb, not taken from the authors' results. This sample is represented by around 5,000 distinct CDR3 sequences; roughly 7% of them were singletons. Clones ranked in the top ten supply about 19% of the sample.

CDR1 and CDR2 are drawn from the germline V gene (reference sequence): GTSNPN, SVGIG. The CDR3 numbers 13 residues from cysteine through phenylalanine. Just the 39-base CDR3 DNA is kept, in frame starting at base 1. V is pared back by 1 base and J by 7 bases, with 11 bases lying between the germline termini. According to the study, the label for this sample's time point signals: sample taken at primary tumor resection. The donors were 65 to 90 patients from the lung TRACERx cohort who had early-stage, untreated non-small cell lung cancer. Without any cell sorting, TCR sequencing was performed on whole RNA extracted either from tumor and nontumor lung tissue or from cryopreserved PBMC samples. Only patients with enough RNA available from two or more tumor regions were chosen for TCR sequencing. A lung pathologist reviewed the tumor and adjacent nontumor lung specimens before the specimens were selected.

This clonotype was counted ten times or more. Its cognate antigen has yet to be identified. One base away there is no much larger clone; base qualities are not given. Sequencing used lung tumor tissue, obtained at surgery. The chain was built from TRBV30 and TRBJ1-5, with TRBD1 tentatively as D gene (5 bases match). The sequence derives from a male donor with early-stage non-small cell lung cancer. CDR3 reads: CAWSGRRDQPQHF. The DNA sequence is as follows: TGTGCCTGGAGTGGGCGTAGGGACCAGCCCCAGCATTTT. When the CDR3 is completed using the reference TRBV30 and TRBJ1-5 genes on either side, the full variable domain is SQTIHQWPATLVQPVGSPLSLECTVEGTSNPNLYWYRQAAGRGLQLLFYSVGIGQISSEVPQNLSASRPQDRQFILSSKKLLLSDSGFYLCAWSGRRDQPQHFGDGTRLSIL.